A selection of T cell receptor beta chains follows, all from one sample in a study of cytomegalovirus exposure and HLA in healthy donors. Assay: immunoSEQ multiplex PCR; the TCRdb copy retains only in-frame clones and omits some. This sample has 100,000 to 150,000 clones, with about 81% found just once. The sample was PBMCs. The source of these receptors is a woman in her thirties or forties in good health and CMV-seropositive. Both conserved end residues are part of each CDR3. The D gene is left open where the match is weak. The size entry is marked missing in some rows and otherwise reads once, few, many or a size class.

cdr3_aa,cdr3_nt,j_call,clone_size,d_call,v_call
CASRVRGQLQEKLFF,TGTGCCAGTAGAGTACGGGGACAGCTTCAAGAAAAACTGTTTTTT,TRBJ1-4,.,TRBD1,TRBV19
CASSLSLNTEAFF,TGTGCCAGCAGCTTAAGCCTGAACACTGAAGCTTTCTTT,TRBJ1-1,once,.,TRBV7-2
CASSGRNTGELFF,TGTGCCAGCAGCGGCAGGAACACCGGGGAGCTGTTTTTT,TRBJ2-2,.,.,TRBV9
CASSVGGLDGSVEQFF,TGTGCCAGCAGCGTCGGGGGTTTGGACGGGTCGGTTGAGCAGTTCTTC,TRBJ2-1,.,.,TRBV9
CASSGGQNTEAFF,TGCGCCAGCAGCGGGGGCCAGAACACTGAAGCTTTCTTT,TRBJ1-1,.,.,TRBV5-1
CASSLVQGSVTGELFF,TGTGCTAGCAGCTTAGTACAGGGATCGGTCACCGGGGAGCTGTTTTTT,TRBJ2-2,.,.,TRBV7-7
CASSGDRESEAFF,TGTGCCAGCAGCGGGGACAGGGAGAGTGAAGCTTTCTTT,TRBJ1-1,.,TRBD1,TRBV5-6
CASSLARLAGAPDTQYF,TGTGCCAGCAGCTTGGCCAGACTAGCGGGAGCTCCAGATACGCAGTATTTT,TRBJ2-3,.,TRBD2,TRBV5-4
CVSQTIVGQTYEQYF,TGTGTAAGCCAAACCATTGTAGGACAGACCTACGAGCAGTACTTC,TRBJ2-7,.,.,TRBV5-6
CASSPRGGGNEKLFF,TGTGCCAGCTCACCACGTGGCGGGGGAAATGAAAAACTGTTTTTT,TRBJ1-4,.,.,TRBV18
CASSPLPATSGGTGEQFF,TGTGCTAGCAGCCCCCTCCCGGCGACTAGCGGGGGAACAGGAGAGCAGTTCTTC,TRBJ2-1,few,TRBD2,TRBV7-7
CASSNKSSGSQGEQFF,TGTGCCAGCAGCAATAAGTCTAGCGGGAGTCAGGGTGAGCAGTTCTTC,TRBJ2-1,.,.,TRBV21-1
CASSQDSGTDYEQYF,TGCGCCAGCAGCCAAGATTCGGGGACAGATTACGAGCAGTACTTC,TRBJ2-7,.,TRBD1,TRBV4-3
CASSEVSSYNEQFF,TGTGCCAGCTCCGAGGTTAGCTCCTACAATGAGCAGTTCTTC,TRBJ2-1,.,.,TRBV6-5
CASIPVADVTQYF,TGTGCCAGCATCCCCGTAGCAGACGTTACGCAGTATTTT,TRBJ2-3,few,.,TRBV7-2
CATSRAEGGNEKLFF,TGTGCCACCAGCAGAGCGGAGGGAGGGAATGAAAAACTGTTTTTT,TRBJ1-4,.,.,TRBV15
CASSLDRGPWGAFF,TGCGCCAGCAGCTTGGACAGGGGGCCTTGGGGTGCTTTCTTT,TRBJ1-1,.,TRBD1,TRBV5-1
CASSLISGSNYGYTF,TGTGCCAGCAGCTTAATCTCAGGGTCTAACTATGGCTACACCTTC,TRBJ1-2,.,.,TRBV7-3
CASTFGTRDEQFF,TGTGCCAGCACCTTTGGGACTAGAGATGAGCAGTTCTTC,TRBJ2-1,.,TRBD2,TRBV5-4
CASSSSGGSYNEQFF,TGTGCCAGCAGCTCTAGCGGGGGGTCCTACAATGAGCAGTTCTTC,TRBJ2-1,.,TRBD2,TRBV9
CASSTQVSPLHF,TGTGCCAGTAGCACCCAGGTATCACCCCTCCACTTT,TRBJ1-6,.,.,TRBV19
CASSASGRSSYNEQFF,TGCGCCAGCAGTGCTAGCGGGAGGAGCTCCTACAATGAGCAGTTCTTC,TRBJ2-1,few,TRBD2,TRBV10-2
CASSSQGNYGYTF,TGTGCCAGCAGCTCACAGGGAAACTATGGCTACACCTTC,TRBJ1-2,.,.,TRBV7-2
CASSCSSSGGYNEQFF,TGTGCCAGCAGTTGCTCATCTAGCGGGGGTTACAATGAGCAGTTCTTC,TRBJ2-1,.,TRBD2,TRBV27
CASSYRGLGATDTQYF,TGTGCCAGCAGCTATAGGGGTTTAGGAGCCACAGATACGCAGTATTTT,TRBJ2-3,.,.,TRBV7-2
CASSRPGTAFTEAFF,TGCGCCAGCAGTCGCCCCGGGACAGCCTTTACTGAAGCTTTCTTT,TRBJ1-1,.,TRBD1,TRBV10-1
CASSQVIIDRGPTDTQYF,TGCGCCAGCAGCCAAGTTATAATTGACAGGGGACCAACAGATACGCAGTATTTT,TRBJ2-3,.,TRBD1,TRBV4-1
CAWSPGHSPNEKLFF,TGTGCCTGGAGTCCCGGACATAGCCCTAATGAAAAACTGTTTTTT,TRBJ1-4,.,.,TRBV30
CASSSLGWSPLHF,TGTGCCAGCAGCTCCCTCGGGTGGTCACCCCTCCACTTT,TRBJ1-6,.,.,TRBV7-2
CASSLAQAPPGQGPYGYTF,TGTGCCAGCAGCTTAGCCCAAGCTCCTCCGGGACAGGGCCCCTATGGCTACACCTTC,TRBJ1-2,.,TRBD1,TRBV7-2
CASSQDPAGAAGELFF,TGCGCCAGCAGCCAAGACCCAGCGGGAGCGGCCGGGGAGCTGTTTTTT,TRBJ2-2,.,TRBD2,TRBV4-3
CASSVGTVWLHDYGYTF,TGTGCCAGCAGCGTCGGGACAGTATGGTTGCACGACTATGGCTACACCTTC,TRBJ1-2,.,TRBD1,TRBV7-9
CASSLGVGFSYEQYF,TGTGCCAGCAGTTTAGGTGTGGGCTTCTCCTACGAGCAGTACTTC,TRBJ2-7,.,.,TRBV6-6
CASSIEGGWSNQPQHF,TGTGCCAGTAGTATAGAAGGGGGCTGGAGCAATCAGCCCCAGCATTTT,TRBJ1-5,.,TRBD1,TRBV19
CASSSDSPAGGPYEQFF,TGTGCCAGCAGCTCAGATTCGCCAGCGGGGGGGCCCTATGAGCAGTTCTTC,TRBJ2-1,.,TRBD2,TRBV13
CASRRTGAGQPQHF,TGTGCCAGCAGACGGACAGGGGCGGGTCAGCCCCAGCATTTT,TRBJ1-5,.,TRBD1,TRBV27
CASSSWEPTGELFF,TGTGCCAGCAGCTCCTGGGAGCCGACCGGGGAGCTGTTTTTT,TRBJ2-2,.,.,TRBV5-6
CASSLRESGTENYGYTF,TGTGCCAGCAGCTTGCGGGAGTCGGGGACTGAAAACTATGGCTACACCTTC,TRBJ1-2,.,.,TRBV5-6
CASNQLGDSPLHF,TGTGCCAGTAACCAACTCGGGGATTCACCCCTCCACTTT,TRBJ1-6,.,.,TRBV19
CASTSGQGKLLDEQFF,TGCGCCAGCACTTCCGGACAGGGGAAATTACTCGATGAGCAGTTCTTC,TRBJ2-1,.,TRBD1,TRBV5-1
CASSFPGGLDYNEQFF,TGCGCCAGCAGTTTTCCCGGTGGACTAGATTACAATGAGCAGTTCTTC,TRBJ2-1,.,TRBD2,TRBV5-1
CASRFSWDVKGRQPQHF,TGTGCCAGCAGATTTTCTTGGGATGTAAAGGGGCGGCAGCCCCAGCATTTT,TRBJ1-5,once,.,TRBV25-1
CASSIADGGSQPQHF,TGTGCCAGTAGTATAGCGGACGGAGGGTCTCAGCCCCAGCATTTT,TRBJ1-5,.,.,TRBV19
CASSYSASGRAGEQYF,TGTGCCAGCAGTTACTCGGCTAGCGGGAGGGCGGGTGAGCAGTACTTC,TRBJ2-7,.,TRBD2,TRBV6-5
CASSQGIDTEAFF,TGTGCCAGCAGCCAAGGTATAGACACTGAAGCTTTCTTT,TRBJ1-1,.,.,TRBV14
CASSERGGGNEQFF,TGTGCCAGCAGTGAACGAGGGGGCGGTAATGAGCAGTTCTTC,TRBJ2-1,.,TRBD1,TRBV6-5
CARSANILTGELFF,TGTGCCAGATCAGCGAACATCCTCACCGGGGAGCTGTTTTTT,TRBJ2-2,.,.,TRBV30
CASSRTGFYGYTF,TGTGCCAGCAGCCGGACAGGGTTCTATGGCTACACCTTC,TRBJ1-2,once,TRBD1,TRBV5-8
CASSEVSSGGEGPHEQFF,TGTGCCAGCAGTGAAGTTTCTAGCGGGGGGGAGGGTCCCCATGAGCAGTTCTTC,TRBJ2-1,once,TRBD2,TRBV6-1
CASSLSRVTNTEAFF,TGTGCCAGCAGTTTATCTCGGGTGACGAACACTGAAGCTTTCTTT,TRBJ1-1,.,.,TRBV27
CASTPLLQSQETQYF,TGTGCCAGTACACCCCTATTACAGTCGCAAGAGACCCAGTACTTC,TRBJ2-5,.,.,TRBV25-1
CASSTQQGDTQYF,TGTGCCAGTAGTACCCAACAGGGGGATACGCAGTATTTT,TRBJ2-3,.,TRBD1,TRBV19
CSVVSGGGSQPQHF,TGCAGCGTCGTTTCGGGAGGAGGGAGTCAGCCCCAGCATTTT,TRBJ1-5,.,.,TRBV29-1